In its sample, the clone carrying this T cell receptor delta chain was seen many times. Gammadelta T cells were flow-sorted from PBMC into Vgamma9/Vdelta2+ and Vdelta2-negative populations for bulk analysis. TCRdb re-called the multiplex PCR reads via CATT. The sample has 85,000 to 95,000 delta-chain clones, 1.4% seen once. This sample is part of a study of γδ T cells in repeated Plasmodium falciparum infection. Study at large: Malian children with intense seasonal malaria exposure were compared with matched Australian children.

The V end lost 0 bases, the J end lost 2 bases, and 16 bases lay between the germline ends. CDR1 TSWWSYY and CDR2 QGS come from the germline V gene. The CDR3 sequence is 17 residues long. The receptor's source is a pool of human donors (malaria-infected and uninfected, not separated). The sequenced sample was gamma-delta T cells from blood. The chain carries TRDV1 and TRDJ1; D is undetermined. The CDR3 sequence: CALGELVASMETDKLIF. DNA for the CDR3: TGTGCTCTTGGGGAACTAGTCGCTTCGATGGAGACCGATAAACTCATCTTT.